These 28 T cell receptor beta chains share one sample of origin, sequenced in a study of T cell repertoires in cytomegalovirus infection. TCRdb fed the reads into MiXCR, producing one record per CDR3 protein. The sample holds fewer than 700,000 distinct CDR3 sequences, approximately 24% seen once. The sequenced material came from CD8+ T cells from PBMCs. Source of these receptors: a human donor in good health (CMV status not recorded). Some clones in this sample may be carry-over from other donors' samples.

The chain joins TRBV7-6 to TRBJ2-3; 8 bases map to TRBD2. CDR1 and CDR2 from the germline V gene are SGHVS and FNYEAQ. The V and J ends lost 4 bases and 6 bases, in that order; junction bases with no gene match: 6. The CDR3 is 14 residues long. The CDR3 loop is CASSSSGGGDTQYF. CDR3 DNA sequence: TGTGCCAGCAGCTCCTCGGGGGGGGGGGATACGCAGTATTTT.

This clonotype has a handful of counts. The rearrangement links TRBV10-3 to TRBJ1-2; D call uncertain. Trimming took 6 bases from V and 0 from J, leaving 17 bases between them. In germline, CDR1 is ENHRY, CDR2 SYGVKD. The length of the CDR3 is 16 residues. CDR3 nucleotide sequence: TGTGCCATCAGCGTCCTCCTACAGAGAGCTAACTATGGCTACACCTTC. It specifies CAISVLLQRANYGYTF.

V and J are TRBV15 and TRBJ2-1; perhaps TRBD2 as D (6 bases). The germline CDR1 and CDR2 sequences are LNHNV and YYDKDF (reference sequence). This CDR3 has 17 residues. Trimming stripped 0 bases from V and 9 bases from J, with 21 bases between. CDR3 nucleotides: TGTGCCACCAGCAGAGATTCGGCGGGGCCTGACCTCGGTGAGCAGTTCTTC. This sequence encodes CATSRDSAGPDLGEQFF.

The V gene is TRBV20-1, the J gene TRBJ1-1; unclear D gene. The V gene's germline CDR1 is DFQATT and CDR2 SNEGSKA (reference sequence). This CDR3 has 18 residues. V lost 0 bases, J lost 3 bases, and 23 bases lay in between. This CDR3 reads CSARDRPVPRAPDTEAFF. CDR3 coding DNA: TGCAGTGCTAGAGATCGACCCGTCCCCCGGGCCCCAGACACTGAAGCTTTCTTT.

The sample holds many counts of this clonotype. The chain joins TRBV7-2 to TRBJ1-2, with 7 bases fitting TRBD1. The germline V gene encodes CDR1 SGHTA and CDR2 FQGNSA. V lost 4 bases to trimming and J lost 6 bases; unmatched junction nucleotides: 11. CDR3 length equals 15 residues. DNA of the CDR3: TGTGCCAGCAGCTCGCAGAGACAGGGTGCTAATGGCTACACCTTC. This codes for CASSSQRQGANGYTF.

A note on this clonotype: With a much larger clone just one base away, this may be a read error. The gene calls are TRBV7-2 and TRBJ2-1; TRBD2 aligns across 10 bases. The CDR3 totals 16 residues. Trimming cost V 1 base and J 7 bases; bases outside gene matches: 7. The germline gives CDR1 SGHTA, CDR2 FQGNSA. CDR3 sequence reads: CASSLVSGGTWNEQFF. Written as DNA, the CDR3 is TGTGCCAGCAGCTTAGTTAGCGGGGGGACATGGAATGAGCAGTTCTTC. Full variable domain (outside the CDR3, taken from reference TRBV7-2 and TRBJ2-1): GAGVSQSPSNKVTEKGKDVELRCDPISGHTALYWYRQSLGQGLEFLIYFQGNSAPDKSGLPSDRFSAERTGGSVSTLTIQRTQQEDSAVYLCASSLVSGGTWNEQFFGPGTRLTVL.

Ten or more counts support this clonotype. The V gene is TRBV7-2, the J gene TRBJ2-3; a weak D match, TRBD1 (6 bases). CDR1 is SGHTA and CDR2 is FQGNSA in the germline V gene. This CDR3 is built from 15 residues. V was pared by 2 bases and J by 5 bases, with 14 bases between. The CDR3: CASSLTGLLVDTQYF. DNA for the CDR3: TGTGCCAGCAGCTTAACAGGGCTGCTTGTAGATACGCAGTATTTT.

In its sample, this clonotype was seen once. A much bigger clone sits one base away, suggesting this may be a read error. This rearrangement joins TRBV7-9 to TRBJ2-1; D may match TRBD1 or TRBD2 (5 bases each). The V gene's germline CDR1 is SEHNR and CDR2 FQNEAQ (reference sequence). The CDR3 loop spans 15 amino acids. V lost 5 bases to trimming and J lost 7 bases, with 18 bases between them. CDR3: CASSPILGRENEQFF. The CDR3 DNA follows: TGTGCCAGCAGCCCCATTTTGGGCAGGGAGAATGAGCAGTTCTTC.

This sequence joins TRBV6-2 or TRBV6-3 and TRBJ2-2; D gene ambiguous. V was cut by 8 bases and J by 3 bases, with 7 bases left in between. This CDR3 spans 12 amino acids. Looked up from germline, CDR1 is MNHEY and CDR2 is SVGEGT. The CDR3 loop reads CASDQDTGELFF. The DNA for the CDR3 is TGTGCCAGCGACCAAGACACCGGGGAGCTGTTTTTT.

This clonotype was seen many times. J is TRBJ1-2 and V is TRBV7-9; D is unclear. CDR3 length equals 15 residues. Per the germline V gene, CDR1 is SEHNR and CDR2 is FQNEAQ (reference sequence). Trimming removed 0 bases from V and 3 bases from J, with 11 bases in between. CDR3 bases: TGTGCCAGCAGCTTAGCGCAGGACCGGGACTATGGCTACACCTTC. Its protein product is CASSLAQDRDYGYTF.

The V and J genes are TRBV28 and TRBJ2-7, with 9 nucleotides matching TRBD2. The length of the CDR3 is 14 residues. Per the germline V gene, CDR1 is MDHEN and CDR2 is SYDVKM. Losses at the gene ends were 6 bases for V and 5 bases for J; bases not matched to a gene: 8. The CDR3 sequence: CASRDSGGLHEQYF. The CDR3 bases are TGTGCCAGCAGAGACAGCGGGGGGTTACACGAGCAGTACTTC.

This clonotype appeared many times. DNA for the CDR3: TGTGCCAGCAGCGCACCCGAGGACTATGGCTACACCTTC. It yields the protein CASSAPEDYGYTF. The genes are TRBV7-9 and TRBJ1-2; D ambiguous. There are 13 residues in the CDR3. Germline V gene data show CDR1 as SEHNR and CDR2 as FQNEAQ (reference sequence). V lost 5 bases to trimming and J lost 3 bases, with 10 bases between them.

The chain employs TRBV10-3 and TRBJ2-1; 7 bases agree with TRBD1. CDR3 length equals 13 residues. Trimming took 7 bases from V and 7 from J; bases not matched to a gene: 7. The germline gives CDR1 ENHRY, CDR2 SYGVKD. The CDR3 DNA reads as TGTGCCATCACCCAGGGGGTGGGGAATGAGCAGTTCTTC. Translated, it gives CAITQGVGNEQFF.

This clonotype was seen only a few times. The chain has TRBV19 and TRBJ2-7, with D tentatively TRBD1 or TRBD2 (5 bases each). Germline values: CDR1 LNHDA, CDR2 SQIVND (reference sequence). This CDR3 is 15 amino acids long. V shed 11 bases and J shed 2 bases, with 22 bases lying between them. CDR3 DNA: TGTGCCGGGATTCCCGGGGCCTACCCCACCTACGAGCAGTACTTC. It encodes CAGIPGAYPTYEQYF.

This clonotype was observed at least ten times. This chain links TRBV6-1 with TRBJ2-1; D is unresolved. V was pared by 1 base and J by 0 bases, with 10 bases between. In germline, CDR1 is MNHNS, CDR2 SASEGT. The CDR3 length is 16 residues. CDR3 region: CASSEGAGFSYNEQFF. The CDR3 bases are TGTGCCAGCAGTGAAGGAGCCGGGTTCTCCTACAATGAGCAGTTCTTC.

This clonotype occurred many times. The chain carries TRBV12-3 or TRBV12-4 and TRBJ2-3; D gene uncertain. V lost 2 bases and J lost 0, with 12 bases in between. The CDR3 length is 16 residues. CDR3 residues: CASSLKDGSSTDTQYF. DNA for the CDR3: TGTGCCAGCAGTTTAAAGGACGGCTCTAGCACAGATACGCAGTATTTT.

This clonotype was seen a few times. The J gene is TRBJ2-5, the V gene TRBV5-4, with D perhaps matching TRBD1 (6 bases). This CDR3 contains 15 residues. Germline values: CDR1 SGHNT, CDR2 YYREEE (reference sequence). Trimming took off 4 bases at V and 4 bases at J, with 17 bases between the two ends. CDR3 sequence reads: CASSAAGDGGETQYF. For the CDR3, the DNA is TGTGCCAGCAGCGCGGCAGGGGATGGTGGAGAGACCCAGTACTTC.

The table lists this clonotype with many counts. The chain employs TRBV14 and TRBJ2-1; D call uncertain. The germline V and J ends were trimmed by 4 bases and 4 bases, with 14 bases remaining between them. There are 15 residues in the CDR3. Germline V gene lookup returns CDR1 SGHDN and CDR2 FVKESK. The CDR3 DNA sequence: TGTGCCAGCAGCCCCACCCAGACATCTTACAATGAGCAGTTCTTC. Encoded protein: CASSPTQTSYNEQFF.

The chain uses TRBV29-1 and TRBJ1-2; 8 bases match TRBD1. CDR3 length: 18 amino acids. Germline loops: CDR1 SQVTM, CDR2 ANQGSEA. V shed 3 bases, J shed 3 bases, and the junction held 18 bases outside the gene matches. CDR3 loop: CSVEDRVERGRLDYGYTF. The CDR3 coding sequence is TGCAGCGTTGAGGACAGGGTGGAAAGGGGGCGGCTGGACTATGGCTACACCTTC.

This clonotype was counted ten times or more. The chain combines TRBV7-2 with TRBJ1-6; 9 bases are a match to TRBD1. The CDR3 consists of 17 residues. Germline V gene lookup returns CDR1 SGHTA and CDR2 FQGNSA. With V trimmed by 1 base and J by 6 bases, 7 bases remained unmatched. CDR3 nucleotides: TGTGCCAGCAGCTTAGTGGGGTCGACAGGGGGTAATTCACCCCTCCACTTT. Translation gives CASSLVGSTGGNSPLHF.

The V and J genes are TRBV29-1 and TRBJ2-7; D may be TRBD1 (6 bases). The CDR3 is 13 residues long. V shed 2 bases and J shed 1 base, with 9 bases lying between them. Germline V gene sequence: CDR1 SQVTM, CDR2 ANQGSEA. Here the CDR3 reads CSVETGLSYEQYF. CDR3 DNA: TGCAGCGTTGAAACAGGGCTGTCCTACGAGCAGTACTTC.

There are many counts of this clonotype. The chain combines TRBV11-3 with TRBJ2-3; the D gene is possibly TRBD2 (6 bases). Per germline, CDR1 SGHNT and CDR2 YENEEA. Trimming pared 5 bases from V and 0 bases from J, leaving 12 bases between. CDR3 length equals 15 residues. The CDR3 loop reads CASSMGTFSTDTQYF. The CDR3 DNA sequence: TGTGCCAGCAGCATGGGGACTTTCAGCACAGATACGCAGTATTTT.

The chain recombines TRBV19 with TRBJ1-5; D call uncertain. The CDR3 is 12 residues long. Germline V CDR1 and CDR2: LNHDA, SQIVND (reference sequence). V was clipped by 1 base and J by 9 bases, with 7 bases between them. This CDR3 is CASSIGARPQHF. CDR3 bases: TGTGCCAGTAGTATAGGGGCCCGGCCCCAGCATTTT.

This chain connects TRBV7-6 to TRBJ1-1; TRBD1 matches 7 bases. CDR1 SGHVS and CDR2 FNYEAQ come from the germline V gene. The CDR3 is made up of 16 amino acids. V was pared by 4 bases and J by 2 bases, with 10 bases of the junction left unmatched. CDR3 amino acids: CASSSTGTDPNTEAFF. CDR3 nucleotide sequence: TGTGCCAGCAGCTCCACAGGGACAGACCCTAACACTGAAGCTTTCTTT.

This clonotype was detected many times. The chain carries TRBV28 and TRBJ2-3, with TRBD1 matching 7 bases. CDR1 is MDHEN and CDR2 is SYDVKM in the germline V gene. The junction had 6 bases not matched to a gene; V was cut back by 7 bases and J by 2 bases. The CDR3 has 14 residues. CDR3 sequence: CASNRDSLTDTQYF. The DNA for the CDR3 is TGTGCCAGCAACCGGGACAGCCTCACAGATACGCAGTATTTT.

This clonotype was detected a few times. This chain joins TRBV18 and TRBJ2-7; D is possibly TRBD1 (6 bases). V gave up 5 bases and J gave up 4 bases, with 12 bases separating them. There are 13 residues in the CDR3. Germline V CDR1 and CDR2: KGHSH, LQKENI. The CDR3 protein is CASSIKRGYEQYF. In nucleotides, the CDR3 is TGTGCCAGCTCAATAAAGAGGGGGTACGAGCAGTACTTC.

The chain links TRBV7-9 to TRBJ2-1, with TRBD2 as a possible D gene (7 bases). CDR3 length equals 17 residues. Trimming stripped 4 bases from V and 3 bases from J, with 19 bases between. Germline lookup yields CDR1 SEHNR and CDR2 FQNEAQ (reference sequence). The CDR3 DNA reads TGTGCCAGCAGCTCCTCAGTGACGGGGGGCAACTACAATGAGCAGTTCTTC. Translating it yields CASSSSVTGGNYNEQFF.

Comment on this clonotype: An end of the junction differs from the germline gene, which may be a read error. V is TRBV28 and J is TRBJ1-6, with D unresolved. Germline values: CDR1 MDHEN, CDR2 SYDVKM. There are 14 residues in the CDR3. CDR3 amino acids: CVSSSLGYNSPLHF. CDR3 DNA: TGTGTCAGCAGCAGTTTGGGATATAATTCACCCCTCCACTTT.